The text below deals with one T cell receptor beta chain. Its antigen remains unidentified. Germline CDR1 is SGDLS and CDR2 is YYNGEE. With V trimmed by 2 bases and J by 2 bases, 9 bases remained unmatched. This CDR3 region has 16 residues. These data belong to a study of cytomegalovirus exposure and HLA in healthy donors. Healthy individuals who donated bone marrow served as the donors. In nominal health when sampled, donors likely had unrecorded immune exposures nonetheless. PCR primers comprised 60 Vbeta and 13 Jbeta primers. Clones were sequenced by immunoSEQ multiplex PCR, and TCRdb holds only the in-frame ones, with some missing. The sample includes around 150,000 clones, around three quarters of them seen just once. Study outcomes and limitations: The study put around 180 TCR beta chains on its list as cytomegalovirus-associated. Another analysis was done later, and it associated 15,000 or so TCR beta sequences with HLA alleles at 0.05 false discovery rate.

The sequenced material came from PBMCs. V gene TRBV9 combines with J gene TRBJ2-5; the match to TRBD2 covers 7 bases. This TCR was sampled from a man aged 40-49 years in good health and CMV-seropositive. The CDR3 protein is CASSVLAGDYQETQYF. CDR3 in DNA: TGTGCCAGCAGCGTGCTCGCGGGGGACTATCAAGAGACCCAGTACTTC.